The subject of this entry is one TCR beta chain. Per the original methods: Amplified reference gene primers provided the basis for estimating nucleated cell counts. Repertoires were generated with immunoSEQ multiplex PCR, while TCRdb's copy carries only in-frame clones and drops some. That table supplies the V and J calls and clone size; D and trimming were determined from the DNA. The sample yields some 310,000 clones, roughly 90% seen once. This sample is drawn from a study of blood T cell repertoires in COVID-19. This CDR3 spans 17 amino acids. Germline values: CDR1 SGHDT, CDR2 YYEEEE. The V end lost 0 bases, the J end lost 2 bases, and 17 bases lay between the germline ends.

Material for sequencing was peripheral blood. The TCR comes from a woman aged 35 to 49 with COVID-19, enrolled during active disease. The chain links TRBV5-6 to TRBJ1-1, with D possibly being TRBD1 (6 bases). The DNA for the CDR3 is TGTGCCAGCAGCTTGGCCAATTGGGGGCGAGGAAACACTGAAGCTTTCTTT. It specifies CASSLANWGRGNTEAFF.